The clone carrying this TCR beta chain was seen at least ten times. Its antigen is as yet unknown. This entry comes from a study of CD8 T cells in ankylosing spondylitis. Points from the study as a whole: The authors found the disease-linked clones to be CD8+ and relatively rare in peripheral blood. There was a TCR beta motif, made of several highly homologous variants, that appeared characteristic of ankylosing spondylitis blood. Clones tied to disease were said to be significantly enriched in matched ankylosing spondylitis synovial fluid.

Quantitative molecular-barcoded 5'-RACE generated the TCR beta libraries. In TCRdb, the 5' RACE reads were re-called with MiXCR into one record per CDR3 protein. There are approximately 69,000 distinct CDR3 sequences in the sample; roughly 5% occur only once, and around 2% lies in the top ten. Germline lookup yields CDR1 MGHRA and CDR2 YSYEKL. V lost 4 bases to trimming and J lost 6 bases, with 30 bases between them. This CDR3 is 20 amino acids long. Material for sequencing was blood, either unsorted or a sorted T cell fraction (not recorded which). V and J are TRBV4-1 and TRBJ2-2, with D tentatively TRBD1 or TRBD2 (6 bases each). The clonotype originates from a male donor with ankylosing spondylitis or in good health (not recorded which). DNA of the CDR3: TGCGCCAGCAGCCGAACCGGGGGACGTATTGGGGACAAAAATCCCGGGGAGCTGTTTTTT. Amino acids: CASSRTGGRIGDKNPGELFF.